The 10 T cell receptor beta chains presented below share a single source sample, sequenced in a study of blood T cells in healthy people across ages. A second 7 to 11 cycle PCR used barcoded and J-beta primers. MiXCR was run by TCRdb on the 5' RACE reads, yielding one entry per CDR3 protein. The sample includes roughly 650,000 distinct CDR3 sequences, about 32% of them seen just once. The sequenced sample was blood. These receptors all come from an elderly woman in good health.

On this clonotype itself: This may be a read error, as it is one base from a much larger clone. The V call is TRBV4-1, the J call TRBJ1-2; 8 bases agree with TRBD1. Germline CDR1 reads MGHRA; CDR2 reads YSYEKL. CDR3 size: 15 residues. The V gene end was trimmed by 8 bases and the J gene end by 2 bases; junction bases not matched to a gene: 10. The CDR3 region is CASLHGQGNNYGYTF. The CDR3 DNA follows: TGCGCCAGCCTACATGGACAGGGCAACAACTATGGCTACACCTTC.

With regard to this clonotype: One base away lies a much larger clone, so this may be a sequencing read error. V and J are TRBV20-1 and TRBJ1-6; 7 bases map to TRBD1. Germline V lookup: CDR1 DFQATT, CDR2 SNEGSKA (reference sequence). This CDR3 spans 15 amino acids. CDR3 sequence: CSARRTGVYDSPLHF. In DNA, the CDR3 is TGCAGTGCTAGACGAACAGGGGTCTATGATTCACCCCTCCACTTT.

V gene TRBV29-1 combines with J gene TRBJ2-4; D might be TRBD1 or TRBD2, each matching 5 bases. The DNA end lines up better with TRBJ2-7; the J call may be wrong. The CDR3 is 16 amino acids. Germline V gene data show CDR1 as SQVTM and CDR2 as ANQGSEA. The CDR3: CSVARRSGRPSGEQYF. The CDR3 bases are TGCAGCGTTGCCAGAAGATCGGGACGGCCTTCGGGCGAGCAGTACTTC.

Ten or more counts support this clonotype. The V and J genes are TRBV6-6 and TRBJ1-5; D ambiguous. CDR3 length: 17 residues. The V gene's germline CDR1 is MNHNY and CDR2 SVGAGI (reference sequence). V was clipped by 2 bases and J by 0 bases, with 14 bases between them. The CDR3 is CASSYKYRTDSNQPQHF. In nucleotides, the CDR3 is TGTGCCAGCAGTTACAAGTATCGGACGGATAGCAATCAGCCCCAGCATTTT.

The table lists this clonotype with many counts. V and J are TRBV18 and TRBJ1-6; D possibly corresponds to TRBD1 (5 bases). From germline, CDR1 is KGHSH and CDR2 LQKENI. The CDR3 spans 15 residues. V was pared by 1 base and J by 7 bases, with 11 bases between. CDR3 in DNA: TGTGCCAGCTCACCACAGGGGTTTCGGAATTCACCCCTCCACTTT. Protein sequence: CASSPQGFRNSPLHF.

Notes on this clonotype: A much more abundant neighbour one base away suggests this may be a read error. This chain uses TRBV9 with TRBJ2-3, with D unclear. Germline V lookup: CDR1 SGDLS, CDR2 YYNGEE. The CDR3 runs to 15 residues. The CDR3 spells CASSLGSLSTDTQDF. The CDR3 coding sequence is TGTGCCAGCAGCCTAGGATCCCTTAGCACAGATACGCAGGATTTT.

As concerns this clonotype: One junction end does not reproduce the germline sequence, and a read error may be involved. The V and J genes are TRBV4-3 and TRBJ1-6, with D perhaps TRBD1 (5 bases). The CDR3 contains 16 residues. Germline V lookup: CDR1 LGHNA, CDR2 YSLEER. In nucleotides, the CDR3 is TGCGCCAGCAGCCAAATCGGGGGGGGTGGGGGTTCACTCCTCCACTTT. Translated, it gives CASSQIGGGGGSLLHF.

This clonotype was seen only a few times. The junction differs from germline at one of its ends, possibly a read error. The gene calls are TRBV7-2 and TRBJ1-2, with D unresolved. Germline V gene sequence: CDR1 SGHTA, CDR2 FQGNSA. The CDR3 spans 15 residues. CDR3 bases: TGTGCCAGCAGATTAGACCGGTCCACTAACTATGGCTACACCTTC. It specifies CASRLDRSTNYGYTF.

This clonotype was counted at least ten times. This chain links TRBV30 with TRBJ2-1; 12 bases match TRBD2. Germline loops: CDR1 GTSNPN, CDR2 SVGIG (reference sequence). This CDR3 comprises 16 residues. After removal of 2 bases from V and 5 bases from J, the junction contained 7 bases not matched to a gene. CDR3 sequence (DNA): TGTGCCTGGAGTAAGGCTAGCGGGGGGGCCAACAATGAGCAGTTCTTC. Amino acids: CAWSKASGGANNEQFF.

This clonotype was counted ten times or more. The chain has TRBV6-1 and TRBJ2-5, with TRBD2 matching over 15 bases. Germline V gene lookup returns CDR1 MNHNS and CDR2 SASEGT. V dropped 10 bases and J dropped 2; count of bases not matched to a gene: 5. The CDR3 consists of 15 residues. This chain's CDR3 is CATGLAGGTQETQYF. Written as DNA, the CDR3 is TGTGCCACCGGACTAGCGGGGGGGACACAAGAGACCCAGTACTTC.